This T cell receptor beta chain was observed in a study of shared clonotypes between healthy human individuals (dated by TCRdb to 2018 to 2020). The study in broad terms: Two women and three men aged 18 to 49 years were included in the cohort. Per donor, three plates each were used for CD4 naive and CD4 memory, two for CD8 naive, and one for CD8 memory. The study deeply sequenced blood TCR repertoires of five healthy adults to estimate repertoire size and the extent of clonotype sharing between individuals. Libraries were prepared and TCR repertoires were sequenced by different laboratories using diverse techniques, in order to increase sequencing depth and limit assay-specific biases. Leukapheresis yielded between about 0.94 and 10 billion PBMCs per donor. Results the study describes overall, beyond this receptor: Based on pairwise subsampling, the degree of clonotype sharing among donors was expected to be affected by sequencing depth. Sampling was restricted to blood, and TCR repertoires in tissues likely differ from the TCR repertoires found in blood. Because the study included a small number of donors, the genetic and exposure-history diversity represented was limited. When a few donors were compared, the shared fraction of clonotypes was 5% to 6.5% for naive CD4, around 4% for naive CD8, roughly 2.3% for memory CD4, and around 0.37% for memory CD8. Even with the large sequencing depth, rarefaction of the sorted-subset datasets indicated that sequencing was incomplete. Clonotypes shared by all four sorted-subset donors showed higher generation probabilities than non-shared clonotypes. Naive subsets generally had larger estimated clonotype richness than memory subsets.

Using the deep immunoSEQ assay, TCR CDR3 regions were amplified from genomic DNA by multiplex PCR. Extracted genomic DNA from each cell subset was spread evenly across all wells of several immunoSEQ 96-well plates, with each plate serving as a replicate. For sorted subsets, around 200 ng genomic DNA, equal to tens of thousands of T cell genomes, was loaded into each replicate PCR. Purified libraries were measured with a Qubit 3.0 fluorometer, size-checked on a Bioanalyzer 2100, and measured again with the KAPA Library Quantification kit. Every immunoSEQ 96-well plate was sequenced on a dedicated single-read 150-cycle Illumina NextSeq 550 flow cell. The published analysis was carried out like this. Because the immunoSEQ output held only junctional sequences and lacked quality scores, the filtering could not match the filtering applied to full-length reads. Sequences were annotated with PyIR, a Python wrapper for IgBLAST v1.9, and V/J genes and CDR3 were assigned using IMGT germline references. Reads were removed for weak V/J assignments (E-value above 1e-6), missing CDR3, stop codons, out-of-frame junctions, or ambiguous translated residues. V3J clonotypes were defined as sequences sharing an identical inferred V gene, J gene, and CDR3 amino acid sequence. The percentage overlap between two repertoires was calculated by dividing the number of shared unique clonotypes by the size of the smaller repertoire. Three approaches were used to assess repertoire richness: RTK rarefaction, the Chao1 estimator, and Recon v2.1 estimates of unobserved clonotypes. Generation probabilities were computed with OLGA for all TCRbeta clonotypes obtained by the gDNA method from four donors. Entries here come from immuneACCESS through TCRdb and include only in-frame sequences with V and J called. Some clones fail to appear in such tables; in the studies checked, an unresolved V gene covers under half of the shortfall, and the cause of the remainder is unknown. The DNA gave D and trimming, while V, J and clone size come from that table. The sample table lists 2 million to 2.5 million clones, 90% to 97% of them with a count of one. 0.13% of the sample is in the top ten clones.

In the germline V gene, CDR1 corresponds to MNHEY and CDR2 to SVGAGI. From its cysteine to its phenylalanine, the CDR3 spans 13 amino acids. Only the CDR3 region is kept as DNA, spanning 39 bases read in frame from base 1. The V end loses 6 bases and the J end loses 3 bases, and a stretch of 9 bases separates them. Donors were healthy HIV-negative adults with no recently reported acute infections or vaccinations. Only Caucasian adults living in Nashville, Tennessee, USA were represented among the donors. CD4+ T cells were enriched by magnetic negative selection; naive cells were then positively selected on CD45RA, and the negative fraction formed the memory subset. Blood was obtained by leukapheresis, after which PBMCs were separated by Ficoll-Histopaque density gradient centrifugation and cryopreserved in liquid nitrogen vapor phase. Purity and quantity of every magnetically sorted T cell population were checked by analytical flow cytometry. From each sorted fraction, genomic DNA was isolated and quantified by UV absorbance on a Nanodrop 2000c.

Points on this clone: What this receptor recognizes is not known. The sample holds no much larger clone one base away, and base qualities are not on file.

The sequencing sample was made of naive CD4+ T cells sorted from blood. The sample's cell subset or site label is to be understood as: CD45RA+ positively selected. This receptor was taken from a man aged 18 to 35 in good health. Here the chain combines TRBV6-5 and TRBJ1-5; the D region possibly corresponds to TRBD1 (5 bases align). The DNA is TGTGCCAGCAGGCTGACAGTCAATCAGCCCCAGCATTTT. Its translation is CASRLTVNQPQHF.